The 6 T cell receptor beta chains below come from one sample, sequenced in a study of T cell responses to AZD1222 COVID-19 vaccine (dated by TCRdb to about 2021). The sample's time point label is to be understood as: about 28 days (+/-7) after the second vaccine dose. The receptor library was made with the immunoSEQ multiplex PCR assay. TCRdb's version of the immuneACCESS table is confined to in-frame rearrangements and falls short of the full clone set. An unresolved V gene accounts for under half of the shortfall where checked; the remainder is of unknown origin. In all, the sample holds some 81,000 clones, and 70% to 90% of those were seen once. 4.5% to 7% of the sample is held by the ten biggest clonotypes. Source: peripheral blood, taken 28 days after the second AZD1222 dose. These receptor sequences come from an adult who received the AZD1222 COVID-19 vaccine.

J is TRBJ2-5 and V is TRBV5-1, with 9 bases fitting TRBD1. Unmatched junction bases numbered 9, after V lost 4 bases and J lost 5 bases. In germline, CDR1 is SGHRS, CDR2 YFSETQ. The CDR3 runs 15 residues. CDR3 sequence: CASSVGDRAGETQYF. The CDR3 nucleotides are TGCGCCAGCAGCGTTGGGGACAGGGCGGGGGAGACCCAGTACTTC.

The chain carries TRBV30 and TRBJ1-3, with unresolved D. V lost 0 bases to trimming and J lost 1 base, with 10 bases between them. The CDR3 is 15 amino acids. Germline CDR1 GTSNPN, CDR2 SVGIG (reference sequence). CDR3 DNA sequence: TGTGCCTGGAGTGTCCAGATTTCATCTGGAAACACCATATATTTT. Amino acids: CAWSVQISSGNTIYF.

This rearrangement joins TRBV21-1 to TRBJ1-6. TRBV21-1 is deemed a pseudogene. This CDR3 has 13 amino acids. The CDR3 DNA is TGTGCCAGCTACGGGACGAGTAATTCACCCCTCCACTTT. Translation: CASYGTSNSPLHF.

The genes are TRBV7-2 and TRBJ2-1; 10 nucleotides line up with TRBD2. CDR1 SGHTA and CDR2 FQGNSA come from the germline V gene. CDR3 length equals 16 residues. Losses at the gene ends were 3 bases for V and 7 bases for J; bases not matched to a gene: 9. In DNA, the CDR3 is TGTGCCAGCAGCTTGCACCTACTAGCGGGACAGAATGAGCAGTTCTTC. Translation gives CASSLHLLAGQNEQFF.

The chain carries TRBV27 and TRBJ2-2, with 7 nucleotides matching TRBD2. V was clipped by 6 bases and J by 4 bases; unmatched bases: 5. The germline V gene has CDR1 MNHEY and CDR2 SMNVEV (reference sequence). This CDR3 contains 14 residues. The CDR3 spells CASRWDYGTGELFF. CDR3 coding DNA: TGTGCCAGCAGGTGGGACTATGGCACCGGGGAGCTGTTTTTT.

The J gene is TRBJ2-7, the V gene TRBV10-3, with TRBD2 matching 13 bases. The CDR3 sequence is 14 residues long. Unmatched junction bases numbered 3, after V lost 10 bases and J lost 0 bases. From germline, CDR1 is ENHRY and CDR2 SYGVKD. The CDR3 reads CATRTSGSSYEQYF. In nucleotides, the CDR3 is TGTGCCACCAGGACTAGCGGGAGCTCCTACGAGCAGTACTTC.